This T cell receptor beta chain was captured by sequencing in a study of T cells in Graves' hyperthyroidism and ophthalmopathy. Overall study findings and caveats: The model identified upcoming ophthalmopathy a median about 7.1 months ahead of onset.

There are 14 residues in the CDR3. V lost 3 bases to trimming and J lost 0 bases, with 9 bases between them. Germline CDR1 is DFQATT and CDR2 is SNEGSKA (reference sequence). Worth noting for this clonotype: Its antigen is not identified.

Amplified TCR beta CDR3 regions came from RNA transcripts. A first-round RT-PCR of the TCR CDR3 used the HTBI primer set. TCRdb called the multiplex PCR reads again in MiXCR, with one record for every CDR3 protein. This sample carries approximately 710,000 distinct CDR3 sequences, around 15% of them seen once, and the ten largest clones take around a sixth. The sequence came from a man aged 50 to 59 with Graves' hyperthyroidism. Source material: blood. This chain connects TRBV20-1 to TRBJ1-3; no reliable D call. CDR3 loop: CSASCRDSGNTIYF. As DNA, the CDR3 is TGCAGTGCTAGTTGTAGGGACTCTGGAAACACCATATATTTT.